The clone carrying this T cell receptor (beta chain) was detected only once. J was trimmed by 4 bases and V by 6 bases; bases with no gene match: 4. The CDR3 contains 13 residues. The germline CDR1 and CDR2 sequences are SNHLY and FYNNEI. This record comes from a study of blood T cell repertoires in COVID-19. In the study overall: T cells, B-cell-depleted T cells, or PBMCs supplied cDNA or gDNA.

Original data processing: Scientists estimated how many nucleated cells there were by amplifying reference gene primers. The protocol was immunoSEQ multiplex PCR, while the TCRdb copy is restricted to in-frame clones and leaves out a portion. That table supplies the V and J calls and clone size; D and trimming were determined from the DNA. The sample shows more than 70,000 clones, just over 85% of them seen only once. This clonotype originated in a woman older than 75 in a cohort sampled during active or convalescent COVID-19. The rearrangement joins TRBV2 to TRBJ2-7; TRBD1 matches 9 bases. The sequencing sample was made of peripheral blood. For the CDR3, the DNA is TGTGCCAGCAGGGGGGACAGGGCATACGAGCAGTACGTC. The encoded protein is CASRGDRAYEQYV.